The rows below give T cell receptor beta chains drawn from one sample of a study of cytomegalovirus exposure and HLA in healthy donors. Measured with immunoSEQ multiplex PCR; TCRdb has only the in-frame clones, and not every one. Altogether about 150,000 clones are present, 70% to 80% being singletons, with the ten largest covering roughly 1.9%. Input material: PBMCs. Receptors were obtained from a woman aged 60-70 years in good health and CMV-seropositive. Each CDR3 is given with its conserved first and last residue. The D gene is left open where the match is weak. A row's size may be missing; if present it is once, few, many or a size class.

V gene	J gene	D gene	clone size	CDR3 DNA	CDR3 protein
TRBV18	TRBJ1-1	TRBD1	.	TGTGCCAGCTCACCGGACAGGGTAAACACTGAAGCTTTCTTT	CASSPDRVNTEAFF
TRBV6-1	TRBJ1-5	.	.	TGTGCCAGCAGTGCGAGGCCTCCTCCCAGCAATCAGCCCCAGCATTTT	CASSARPPPSNQPQHF
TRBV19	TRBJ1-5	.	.	TGTGCCACCGGGGGGGGCCGGTGGAGCAATCAGCCCCAGCATTTT	CATGGGRWSNQPQHF
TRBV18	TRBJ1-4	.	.	TGTGCCAGCTCATCCTACAGGGAAGGTGAAAAACTGTTTTTT	CASSSYREGEKLFF
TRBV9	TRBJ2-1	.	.	TGTGCCAGCAGCGTAGAGACGAGCGCCTACAATGAGCAGTTCTTC	CASSVETSAYNEQFF
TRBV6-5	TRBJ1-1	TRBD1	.	TGTGCCAGCAGCCTACAGGGGGCGAACACTGAAGCTTTCTTT	CASSLQGANTEAFF
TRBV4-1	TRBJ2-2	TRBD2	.	TGCGCCAGCAGCCAAGGGGGACTAGCGGGGGGCACCGGGGAGCTGTTTTTT	CASSQGGLAGGTGELFF
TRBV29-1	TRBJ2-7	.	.	TGCAGCGTTGTGGGGGGTGGGAGGAACGAGCAGTACTTC	CSVVGGGRNEQYF
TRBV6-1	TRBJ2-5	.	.	TGTGCCAGCAGTGGACTAGGAGAGACCCAGTACTTC	CASSGLGETQYF
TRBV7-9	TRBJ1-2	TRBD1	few	TGTGCCAGCAGCCCAGGGACAGACTATGGCTACACCTTC	CASSPGTDYGYTF
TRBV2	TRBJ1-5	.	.	TGTGCCAGCAGTGACCAGGGTGGTAGCAATCAGCCCCAGCATTTT	CASSDQGGSNQPQHF
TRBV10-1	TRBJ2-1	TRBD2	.	TGCGCCAGCAGTGAGTCAGGAGCGGGAGGGCACAATGAGCAGTTCTTC	CASSESGAGGHNEQFF
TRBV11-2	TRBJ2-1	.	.	TGTGCCAGTCAGCTTATACTGTGGGGGCGGAGTGAGCAGTTCTTC	CASQLILWGRSEQFF
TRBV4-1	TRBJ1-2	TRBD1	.	TGCGCCAGCAGCTCTAGGACAGGGGGGAACTATGGCTACACCTTC	CASSSRTGGNYGYTF
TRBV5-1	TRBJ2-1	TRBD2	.	TGCGCCAGCAGCACCCGCGTCTCGACTAGCGGGAGCGATGAGCAGTTCTTC	CASSTRVSTSGSDEQFF
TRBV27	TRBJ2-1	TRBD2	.	TGTGCCAGCAGTTTAGGCGGGACTAGCGGTTACAATGAGCAGTTCTTC	CASSLGGTSGYNEQFF
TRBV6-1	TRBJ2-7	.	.	TGTGCCAGCAGTGCACAGAACCCTGGGTACGAGCAGTACTTC	CASSAQNPGYEQYF
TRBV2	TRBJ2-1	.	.	TGTGCCAGCTCTCGGGGGATCGGGAATGAGCAGTTCTTC	CASSRGIGNEQFF
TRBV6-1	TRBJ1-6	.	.	TGTGCCAGCAGTGAAGGGACAGAGAATTCACCCCTCCACTTT	CASSEGTENSPLHF
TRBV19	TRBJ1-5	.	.	TGTGCCAGTAGTTTCCAAACAGGGAACGGCAATCAGCCCCAGCATTTT	CASSFQTGNGNQPQHF
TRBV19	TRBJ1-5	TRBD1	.	TGTGCCAGTACCTTGACAGGGGATCAGCCCCAGCATTTT	CASTLTGDQPQHF
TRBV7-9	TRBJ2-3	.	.	TGTGCCAGCTCCTCAGAGGGCCTCACAGATACGCAGTATTTT	CASSSEGLTDTQYF
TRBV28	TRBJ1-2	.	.	TGTGCCAGCAGTTTGTTGCGGGTAAACTTTTATGGCTACACCTTC	CASSLLRVNFYGYTF
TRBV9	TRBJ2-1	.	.	TGTGCCAGCAGCGTAGATAGCGGCCTTTACAATGAGCAGTTCTTC	CASSVDSGLYNEQFF
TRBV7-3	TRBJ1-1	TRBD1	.	TGTGCCAGCAGCCCGGACAGGGCGAGCACTGAAGCTTTCTTT	CASSPDRASTEAFF
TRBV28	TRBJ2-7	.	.	TGTGCCAGCAATCGCGGCCCCTACGAGCAGTACTTC	CASNRGPYEQYF
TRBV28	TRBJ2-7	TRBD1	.	TGTGCCAGCAGGCCCGGGACAGGGGAGTACGAGCAGTACTTC	CASRPGTGEYEQYF
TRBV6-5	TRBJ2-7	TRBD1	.	TGTGCCAGCAGTTACGGGACAGGGGCCTACGAGCAGTACTTC	CASSYGTGAYEQYF
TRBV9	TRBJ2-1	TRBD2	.	TGTGCCAGCAGCCCGCGCTCCGGGACTAGCGGGGATGAGCAGTTCTTC	CASSPRSGTSGDEQFF
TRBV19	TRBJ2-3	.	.	TGTGCCAGTAGTACACGACAGGAAGGGGCAGATACGCAGTATTTT	CASSTRQEGADTQYF
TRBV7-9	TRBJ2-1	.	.	TGTGCCAGCAGCTTAAGTATAGCAAGCGAGCAGTTCTTC	CASSLSIASEQFF
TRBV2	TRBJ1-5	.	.	TGTGCCAGCAGCCAGACTTGGCCGCCCCAGCATTTT	CASSQTWPPQHF
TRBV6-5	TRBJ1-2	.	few	TGTGCCAGCAGTTACTCGGGGAGGCGGGGAGGCTACACCTTC	CASSYSGRRGGYTF
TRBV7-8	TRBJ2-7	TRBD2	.	TGTGCCAGCAGCTTAGATCACATAGCGGGAGGCGAGCAGTACTTC	CASSLDHIAGGEQYF
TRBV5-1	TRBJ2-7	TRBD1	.	TGCGCCAGCAGCCGGGACAGGGCCCAGTACGAGCAGTACTTC	CASSRDRAQYEQYF
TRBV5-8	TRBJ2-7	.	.	TGTGCCAGCAGCTTGGAGTTAAGCGCGGTCTCCTACGAGCAGTACTTC	CASSLELSAVSYEQYF
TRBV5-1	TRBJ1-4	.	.	TGCGCCAGCAGCTTCGCGCAGGGTAATGAAAAACTGTTTTTT	CASSFAQGNEKLFF
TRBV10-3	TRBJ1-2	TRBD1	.	TGTGCCATCAGTGTTGGACAGGGTCTCTCAGATGGCTACACCTTC	CAISVGQGLSDGYTF
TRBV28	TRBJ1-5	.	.	TGTGCCAGTGTTCAGGGCGGGGAGAATCAGCCCCAGCATTTT	CASVQGGENQPQHF
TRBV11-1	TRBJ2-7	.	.	TGTGCCAGCAGCCCTCGCTCCTACGAGCAGTACTTC	CASSPRSYEQYF
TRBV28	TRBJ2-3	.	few	TGTGCCAGCCTCGGCTCGGCGGGACCGACAGATACGCAGTATTTT	CASLGSAGPTDTQYF
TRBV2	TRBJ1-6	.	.	TGTGCCAGCAGCGAGGCACCCCAGAATAATTCACCCCTCCACTTT	CASSEAPQNNSPLHF
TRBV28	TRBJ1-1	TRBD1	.	TGTGCCAGCACCAACTGGGGACAGGAAGAAGCTTTCTTT	CASTNWGQEEAFF
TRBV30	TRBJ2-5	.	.	TGTGCCTGGACGTCAGGGTGGGAAGAGACCCAGTACTTC	CAWTSGWEETQYF
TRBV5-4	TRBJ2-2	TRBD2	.	TGTGCCAGCAGCTTGGCCGGGAGGGGGACCGGGGAGCTGTTTTTT	CASSLAGRGTGELFF
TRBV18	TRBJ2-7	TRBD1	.	TGTGCCAGCTCACCCGGGACAGGGGGACTGGAGCAGTACTTC	CASSPGTGGLEQYF
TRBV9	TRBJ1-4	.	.	TGTGCCAGCAGCGTAGCGGGGTCGCCAGATGAAAAACTGTTTTTT	CASSVAGSPDEKLFF
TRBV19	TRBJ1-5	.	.	TGTGCCAGTAGTACAACTCTGAACAGCAATCAGCCCCAGCATTTT	CASSTTLNSNQPQHF
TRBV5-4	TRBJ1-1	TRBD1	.	TGTGCCAGCGGTCGACAGGGAAGGCTTGAAGCTTTCTTT	CASGRQGRLEAFF
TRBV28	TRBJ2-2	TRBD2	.	TGTGCCAGCGGTGGGGCGGGAGTTCACACCGGGGAGCTGTTTTTT	CASGGAGVHTGELFF
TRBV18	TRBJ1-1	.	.	TGTGCCAGCTCACCCAGGGGCTTGAACACTGAAGCTTTCTTT	CASSPRGLNTEAFF
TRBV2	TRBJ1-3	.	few	TGTGCCAGCAGTGAACTAAGCTCTGGAAACACCATATATTTT	CASSELSSGNTIYF
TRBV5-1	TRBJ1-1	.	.	TGCGCCAGCAGCCCAATCAGGGGAAATCCTGAAGCTTTCTTT	CASSPIRGNPEAFF
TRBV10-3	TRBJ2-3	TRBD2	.	TGTGCCATCAGTGAGACTAGCGGGAGGGGGCCAGATACGCAGTATTTT	CAISETSGRGPDTQYF
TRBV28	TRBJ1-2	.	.	TGTGCCAGCAGTCAGGGTTTTGGCTACACCTTC	CASSQGFGYTF
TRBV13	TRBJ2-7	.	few	TGTGCCAGCAGGCAGGTGGGCAGGGCCTCGGAGCAGTACTTC	CASRQVGRASEQYF
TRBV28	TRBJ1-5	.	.	TGTGCCAGCAGTTTAGCGGGGGCCGCTCAGCCCCAGCATTTT	CASSLAGAAQPQHF
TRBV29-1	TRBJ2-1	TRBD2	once	TGCAGCGGGGAGACTAGCGGGAGCTCTTGGCGGTTCTTC	CSGETSGSSWRFF
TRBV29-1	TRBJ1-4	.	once	TGCAGCGTTTCCGGGACAACTTCAACTAATGAAAAACTGTTTTTT	CSVSGTTSTNEKLFF
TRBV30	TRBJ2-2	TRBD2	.	TGTGCCTGGAGTCCCTTCCGGGAGGGCGGGGAGCTGTTTTTT	CAWSPFREGGELFF